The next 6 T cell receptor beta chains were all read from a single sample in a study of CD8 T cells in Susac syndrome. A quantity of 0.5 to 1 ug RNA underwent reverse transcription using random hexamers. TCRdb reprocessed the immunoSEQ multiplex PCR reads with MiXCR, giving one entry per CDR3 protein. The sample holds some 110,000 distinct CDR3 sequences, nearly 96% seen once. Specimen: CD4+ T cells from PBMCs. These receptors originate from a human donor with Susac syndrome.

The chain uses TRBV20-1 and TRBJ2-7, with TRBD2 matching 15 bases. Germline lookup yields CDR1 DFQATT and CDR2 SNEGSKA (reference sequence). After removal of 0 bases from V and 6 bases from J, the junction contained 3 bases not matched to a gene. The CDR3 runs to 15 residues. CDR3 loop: CSAREPGLAGGEQYF. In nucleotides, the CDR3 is TGCAGTGCTAGAGAGCCGGGACTAGCGGGAGGCGAGCAGTACTTC.

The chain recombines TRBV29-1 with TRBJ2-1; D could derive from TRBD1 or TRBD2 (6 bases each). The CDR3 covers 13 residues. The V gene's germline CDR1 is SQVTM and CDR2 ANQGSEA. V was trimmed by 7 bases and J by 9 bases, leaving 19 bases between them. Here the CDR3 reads CSATLRRDTEQFF. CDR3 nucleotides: TGCAGCGCTACCCTGAGGAGGGACACTGAGCAGTTCTTC.

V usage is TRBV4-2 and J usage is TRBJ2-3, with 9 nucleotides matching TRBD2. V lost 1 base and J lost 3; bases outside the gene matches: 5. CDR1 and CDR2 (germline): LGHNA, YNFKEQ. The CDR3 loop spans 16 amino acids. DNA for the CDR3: TGTGCCAGCAGCCAAGCCCAGCGGGAGGTAACAGATACGCAGTATTTT. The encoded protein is CASSQAQREVTDTQYF.

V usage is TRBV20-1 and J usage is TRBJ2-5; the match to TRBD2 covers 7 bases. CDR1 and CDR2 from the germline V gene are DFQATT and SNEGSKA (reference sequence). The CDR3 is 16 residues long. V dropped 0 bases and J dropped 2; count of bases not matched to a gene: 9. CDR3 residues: CSARDPSGNRQETQYF. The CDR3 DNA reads TGCAGTGCTAGAGATCCCAGCGGGAATCGGCAAGAGACCCAGTACTTC.

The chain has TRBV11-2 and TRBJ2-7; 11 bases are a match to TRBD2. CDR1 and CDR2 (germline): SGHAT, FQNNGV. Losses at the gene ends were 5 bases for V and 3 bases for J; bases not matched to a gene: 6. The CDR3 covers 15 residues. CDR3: CASSRTGTSGYEQYF. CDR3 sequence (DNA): TGTGCCAGCAGCAGGACCGGGACTAGCGGCTACGAGCAGTACTTC.

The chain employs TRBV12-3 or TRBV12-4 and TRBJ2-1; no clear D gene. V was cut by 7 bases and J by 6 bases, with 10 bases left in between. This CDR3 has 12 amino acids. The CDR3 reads CASTRSVNEQFF. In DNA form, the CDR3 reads TGTGCCAGCACGAGGAGCGTCAATGAGCAGTTCTTC.